The present entry profiles one TCR beta chain with its context. The data were taken from a study of graft-versus-host responses after intestinal transplantation. As for the study in general: Multivisceral, liver-intestinal, or isolated intestinal grafts went to recipients. Every recipient underwent anti-thymocyte globulin induction, then tacrolimus and steroids for 3 to 4 years.

Generated by immunoSEQ multiplex PCR, the TCRdb table keeps only in-frame clones and is missing some. The table lists about 21,000 clones, around three fifths of them singletons. With approximately 200,000 irradiated, violet-dye-labeled stimulator cells, approximately 200,000 CFSE-labeled responder cells were plated. Whole-study results and caveats: Some patients had graft-donor T cell macrochimerism, and their allografts showed high graft-versus-host to host-versus-graft clonal ratios.

V was clipped by 4 bases and J by 5 bases, with 12 bases between them. The length of the CDR3 is 14 residues. The germline V gene has CDR1 SGHRS and CDR2 YFSETQ. This receptor was identified in a human patient who received an intestinal transplant. The chain links TRBV5-1 to TRBJ2-2; possible D gene TRBD2, 6 bases. The starting material was alloreactive CD4+ T cells from a mixed lymphocyte reaction culture, obtained before intestinal transplant. Subset meaning: CFSE-low proliferating T cells sorted from roughly 6-day pre-transplant mixed lymphocyte reaction (GvH or HvG direction). CDR3 sequence reads: CASSETSFTGELFF. CDR3 in DNA: TGCGCCAGCAGCGAGACTAGTTTTACCGGGGAGCTGTTTTTT.